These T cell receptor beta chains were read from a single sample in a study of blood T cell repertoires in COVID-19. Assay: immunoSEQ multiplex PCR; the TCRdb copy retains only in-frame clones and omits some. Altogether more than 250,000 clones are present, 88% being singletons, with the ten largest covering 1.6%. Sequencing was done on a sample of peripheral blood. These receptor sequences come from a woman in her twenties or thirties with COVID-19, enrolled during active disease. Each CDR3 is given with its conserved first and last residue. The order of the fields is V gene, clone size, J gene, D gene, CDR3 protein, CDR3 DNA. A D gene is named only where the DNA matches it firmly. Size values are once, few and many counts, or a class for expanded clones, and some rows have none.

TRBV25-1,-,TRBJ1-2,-,CASSEFTFAAGPNYGYTF,TGTGCCAGCAGTGAGTTCACCTTCGCGGCGGGGCCTAACTATGGCTACACCTTC
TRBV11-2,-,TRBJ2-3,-,CASSFNSFADTQYF,TGTGCCAGCAGCTTTAACAGCTTCGCAGATACGCAGTATTTT
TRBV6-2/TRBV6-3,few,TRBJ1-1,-,CASSYLHWGQGFTEAFF,TGTGCCAGCAGTTACCTACATTGGGGGCAGGGCTTCACTGAAGCTTTCTTT
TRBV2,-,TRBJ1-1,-,CASIQENTEAFF,TGTGCCAGCATCCAGGAGAACACTGAAGCTTTCTTT
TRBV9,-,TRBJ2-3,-,CASSSGGPDTQYF,TGTGCCAGCAGCTCCGGGGGGCCAGATACGCAGTATTTT
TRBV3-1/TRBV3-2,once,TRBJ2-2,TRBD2,CASSPMGGRRQRELFF,TGTGCCAGCAGCCCGATGGGCGGGAGGCGGCAGCGGGAGCTGTTTTTT
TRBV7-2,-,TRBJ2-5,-,CASSLGYRVRKKETQYF,TGTGCCAGCAGCTTAGGGTACAGGGTGAGGAAAAAAGAGACCCAGTACTTC
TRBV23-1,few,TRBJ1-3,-,CASRHGSRKHSGNTIYF,TGCGCCAGCAGACATGGATCTAGGAAACACTCTGGAAACACCATATATTTT
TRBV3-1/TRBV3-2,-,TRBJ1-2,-,CASSHLDRDYGYTF,TGTGCCAGCAGCCACCTGGACAGAGACTATGGCTACACCTTC
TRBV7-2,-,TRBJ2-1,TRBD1,CASSFPPGQGHNEQFF,TGTGCCAGCAGCTTCCCCCCGGGACAGGGGCACAATGAGCAGTTCTTC
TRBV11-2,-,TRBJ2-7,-,CASSQTPTHLSGEQYF,TGTGCCAGCAGCCAAACACCAACCCATCTTTCGGGGGAGCAGTACTTC
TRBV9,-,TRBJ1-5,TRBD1,CASSATGLGQPQHF,TGTGCCAGCAGCGCGACAGGGCTAGGGCAGCCCCAGCATTTT
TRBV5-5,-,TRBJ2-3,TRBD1,CASSFGTGATGTQYF,TGTGCCAGCAGCTTCGGGACAGGCGCCACCGGTACGCAGTATTTT
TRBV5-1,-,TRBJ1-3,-,CASSLASGSGNTIYF,TGCGCCAGCAGCTTGGCGTCAGGCTCTGGAAACACCATATATTTT
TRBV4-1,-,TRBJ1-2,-,CASSPPSLSYGYTF,TGCGCCAGCAGCCCACCTAGTCTTTCCTATGGCTACACCTTC
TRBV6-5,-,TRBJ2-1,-,CASSPYGEDEQFF,TGTGCCAGCAGTCCGTATGGCGAGGATGAGCAGTTCTTC
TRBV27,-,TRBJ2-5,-,CASSLRQRQETQYF,TGTGCCAGCAGTTTGAGACAAAGACAAGAGACCCAGTACTTC
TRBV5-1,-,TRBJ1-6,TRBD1,CASSLGPRTGHNSPLHF,TGCGCCAGCAGCTTAGGGCCCCGGACAGGGCATAATTCACCCCTCCACTTT
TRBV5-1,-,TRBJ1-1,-,CASSVGSYPNTEAFF,TGCGCCAGCAGCGTCGGGTCCTACCCGAACACTGAAGCTTTCTTT
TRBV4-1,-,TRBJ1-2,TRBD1,CASSQPGQGAGNGYTF,TGCGCCAGCAGCCAGCCCGGACAGGGGGCCGGGAATGGCTACACCTTC
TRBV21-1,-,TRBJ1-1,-,CASSGRDRGKNTEAFF,TGTGCCAGCAGCGGCCGGGACAGGGGAAAGAACACTGAAGCTTTCTTT
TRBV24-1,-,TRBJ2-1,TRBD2,CATSDFQRGGSFNEQFF,TGTGCCACCAGTGATTTCCAGCGGGGGGGCAGTTTCAATGAGCAGTTCTTC
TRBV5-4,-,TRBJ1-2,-,CASSFSVIDRRRGYTF,TGTGCCAGCAGCTTTTCGGTCATCGACAGGCGACGGGGCTACACCTTC